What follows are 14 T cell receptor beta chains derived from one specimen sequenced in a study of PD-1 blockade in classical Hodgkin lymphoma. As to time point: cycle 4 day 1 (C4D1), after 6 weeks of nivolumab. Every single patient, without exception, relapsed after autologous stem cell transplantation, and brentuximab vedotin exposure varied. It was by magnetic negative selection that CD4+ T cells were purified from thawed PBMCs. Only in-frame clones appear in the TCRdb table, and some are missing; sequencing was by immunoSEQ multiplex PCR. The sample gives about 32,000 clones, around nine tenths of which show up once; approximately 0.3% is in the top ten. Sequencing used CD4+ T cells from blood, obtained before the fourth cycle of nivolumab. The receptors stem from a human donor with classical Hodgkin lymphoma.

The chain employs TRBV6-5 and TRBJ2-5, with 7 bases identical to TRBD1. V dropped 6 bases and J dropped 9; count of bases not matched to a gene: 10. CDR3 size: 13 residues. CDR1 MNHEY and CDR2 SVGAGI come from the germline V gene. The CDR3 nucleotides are TGTGCCAGCAGGACCGACAGGGCCGGGGCCCAGTACTTC. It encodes CASRTDRAGAQYF.

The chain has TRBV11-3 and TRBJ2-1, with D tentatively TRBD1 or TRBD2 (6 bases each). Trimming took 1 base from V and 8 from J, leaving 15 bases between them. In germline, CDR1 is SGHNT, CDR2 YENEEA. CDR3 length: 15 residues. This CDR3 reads CASSLGVTGGDEQFF. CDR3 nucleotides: TGTGCCAGCAGCTTAGGGGTTACCGGGGGCGATGAGCAGTTCTTC.

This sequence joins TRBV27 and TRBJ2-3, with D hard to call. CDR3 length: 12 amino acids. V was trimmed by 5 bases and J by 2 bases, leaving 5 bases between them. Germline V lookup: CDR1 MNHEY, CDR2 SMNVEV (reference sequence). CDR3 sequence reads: CASSRYTDTQYF. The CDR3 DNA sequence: TGTGCCAGCAGTCGTTACACAGATACGCAGTATTTT.

CDR3 amino acids: CASSPEAGRGTQYF. The CDR3 nucleotides are TGTGCCAGCTCACCAGAGGCAGGCCGGGGGACCCAGTACTTC. This chain connects TRBV18 to TRBJ2-5, with D perhaps TRBD2 (5 bases). Trimming shortened V by 2 bases and J by 7 bases, and 14 bases separated the two germline ends. CDR3 length: 14 residues. The V gene's germline CDR1 is KGHSH and CDR2 LQKENI.

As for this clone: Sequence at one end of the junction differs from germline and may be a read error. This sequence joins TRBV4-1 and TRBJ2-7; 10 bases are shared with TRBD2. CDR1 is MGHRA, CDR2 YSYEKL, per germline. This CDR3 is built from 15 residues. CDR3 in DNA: TGCGCCAGCAGCCAACGGGCTAGCGGGGGCCTCGAGGAGTACTTC. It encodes CASSQRASGGLEEYF.

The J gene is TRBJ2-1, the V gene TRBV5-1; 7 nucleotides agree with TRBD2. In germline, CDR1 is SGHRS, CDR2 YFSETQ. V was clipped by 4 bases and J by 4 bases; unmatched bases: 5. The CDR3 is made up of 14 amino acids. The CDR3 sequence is CASSGSGKYNEQFF. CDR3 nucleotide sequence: TGCGCCAGCAGCGGGAGCGGGAAATACAATGAGCAGTTCTTC.

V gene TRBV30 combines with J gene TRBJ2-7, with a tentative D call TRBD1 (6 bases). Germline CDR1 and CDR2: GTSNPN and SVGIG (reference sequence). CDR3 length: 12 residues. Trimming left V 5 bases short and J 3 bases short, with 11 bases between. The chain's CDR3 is CAWDTGFYEQYF. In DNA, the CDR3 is TGTGCCTGGGATACAGGGTTCTACGAGCAGTACTTC. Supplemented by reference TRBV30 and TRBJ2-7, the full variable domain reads SQTIHQWPATLVQPVGSPLSLECTVEGTSNPNLYWYRQAAGRGLQLLFYSVGIGQISSEVPQNLSASRPQDRQFILSSKKLLLSDSGFYLCAWDTGFYEQYFGPGTRLTVT.

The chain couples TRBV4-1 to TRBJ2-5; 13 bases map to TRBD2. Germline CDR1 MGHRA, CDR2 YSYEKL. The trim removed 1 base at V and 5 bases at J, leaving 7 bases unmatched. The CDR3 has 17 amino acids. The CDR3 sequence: CASSQGTSGRFRETQYF. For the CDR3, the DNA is TGCGCCAGCAGCCAAGGGACTAGCGGGAGATTCCGGGAGACCCAGTACTTC.

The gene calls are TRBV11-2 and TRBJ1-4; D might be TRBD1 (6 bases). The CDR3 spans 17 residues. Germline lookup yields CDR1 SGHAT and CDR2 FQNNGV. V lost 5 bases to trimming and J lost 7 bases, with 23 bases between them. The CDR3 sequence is CASSRGTGSTVVEKLFF. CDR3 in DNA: TGTGCCAGCAGCCGCGGAACAGGGTCTACGGTGGTTGAAAAACTGTTTTTT.

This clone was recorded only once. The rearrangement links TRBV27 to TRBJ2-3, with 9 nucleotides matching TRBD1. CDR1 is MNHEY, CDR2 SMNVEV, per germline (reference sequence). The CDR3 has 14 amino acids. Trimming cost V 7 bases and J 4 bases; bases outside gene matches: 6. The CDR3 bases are TGTGCCAGCAATACGGGACAGGGCCCAGATACGCAGTATTTT. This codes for CASNTGQGPDTQYF.

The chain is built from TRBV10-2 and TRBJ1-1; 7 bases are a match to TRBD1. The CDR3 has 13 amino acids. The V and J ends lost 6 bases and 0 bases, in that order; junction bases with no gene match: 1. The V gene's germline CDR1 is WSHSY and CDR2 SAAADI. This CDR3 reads CASRDRVNTEAFF. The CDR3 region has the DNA TGCGCCAGCAGAGACAGGGTGAACACTGAAGCTTTCTTT.

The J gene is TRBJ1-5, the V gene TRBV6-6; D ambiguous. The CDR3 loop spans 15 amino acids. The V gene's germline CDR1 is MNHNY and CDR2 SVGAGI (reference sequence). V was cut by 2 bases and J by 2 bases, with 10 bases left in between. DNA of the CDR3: TGTGCCAGCAGTTACCTAGTTCGAGGCAATCAGCCCCAGCATTTT. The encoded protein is CASSYLVRGNQPQHF.

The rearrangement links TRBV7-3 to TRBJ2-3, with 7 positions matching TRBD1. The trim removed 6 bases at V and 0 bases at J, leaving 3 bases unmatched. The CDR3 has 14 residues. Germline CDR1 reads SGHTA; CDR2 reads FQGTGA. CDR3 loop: CASRATGSTDTQYF. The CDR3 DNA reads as TGTGCCAGCAGGGCGACAGGGAGCACAGATACGCAGTATTTT.

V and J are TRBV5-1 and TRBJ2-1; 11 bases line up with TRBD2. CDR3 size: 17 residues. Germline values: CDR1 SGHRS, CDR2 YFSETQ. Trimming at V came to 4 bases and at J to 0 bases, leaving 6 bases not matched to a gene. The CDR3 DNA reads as TGCGCCAGCAGCCGGACTAGCGGGCGGAGCTCCTACAATGAGCAGTTCTTC. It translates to CASSRTSGRSSYNEQFF.